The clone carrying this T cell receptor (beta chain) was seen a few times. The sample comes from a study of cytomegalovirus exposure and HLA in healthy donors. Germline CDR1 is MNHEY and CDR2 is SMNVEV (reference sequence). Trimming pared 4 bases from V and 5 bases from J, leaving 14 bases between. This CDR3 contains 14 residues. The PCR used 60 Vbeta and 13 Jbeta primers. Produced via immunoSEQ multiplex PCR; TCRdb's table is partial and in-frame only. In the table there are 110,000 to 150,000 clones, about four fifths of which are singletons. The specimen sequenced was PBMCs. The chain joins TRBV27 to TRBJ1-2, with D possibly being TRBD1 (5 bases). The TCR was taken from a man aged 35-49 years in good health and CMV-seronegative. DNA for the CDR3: TGTGCCAGCAGTTCCCTGACAGAGCTATATGGCTACACCTTC. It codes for CASSSLTELYGYTF.